This TCR beta chain came from a study of blood T cell repertoires in COVID-19. This clone was counted a single time. The V end lost 0 bases, the J end lost 5 bases, and 10 bases lay between the germline ends. The germline V gene encodes CDR1 SGHRS and CDR2 YFSETQ. The CDR3 totals 14 residues. Recovered status applied to Cohort 3 donors who had two consecutive negative PCRs. It also applied to those with clearance or with symptom resolution. Repertoires were generated with immunoSEQ multiplex PCR, while TCRdb's copy carries only in-frame clones and drops some. The repertoire has more than 300,000 clones, 85% to 90% of them found once; the top ten carry 3.5% to 4.5%.

This rearrangement joins TRBV5-1 to TRBJ2-3, with a possible D match to TRBD2 (5 bases). The TCR originated in a man younger than 40 who had recovered from COVID-19. The specimen sequenced was PBMCs or T cells enriched from blood (not recorded which). The chain's CDR3 is CASSLVSGEDTQYF. In nucleotides, the CDR3 is TGCGCCAGCAGCTTGGTCTCCGGGGAAGATACGCAGTATTTT.